This T cell receptor beta chain emerged from a study of blood T cell repertoires in COVID-19. Germline trimming cut 4 bases from V and 7 bases from J; bases unmatched to any gene: 8. The CDR3 sequence is 15 residues long. The V gene's germline CDR1 is MRHNA and CDR2 SNTAGT. This clone occurred a few times. In the original workflow: The assay estimated nucleated cells by amplifying reference gene primers. Some clones are missing from TCRdb's copy, which holds only in-frame ones; the method was immunoSEQ multiplex PCR. V and J calls and clone size come straight from that table; D and trimming were deduced from the DNA. The table lists about 52,000 clones, about four fifths of them singletons, with about 27% in the top ten.

The sequence was collected from a woman of 80 years or more with COVID-19, enrolled during active disease. This chain uses TRBV6-4 with TRBJ1-4, with TRBD1 matching over 8 bases. The sequenced sample consisted of peripheral blood. The CDR3: CASSAQPGTGEKLFF. CDR3 DNA: TGTGCCAGCAGTGCCCAACCGGGGACAGGTGAAAAACTGTTTTTT.